The T cell receptor (beta chain) under discussion was sequenced for a study of T cell repertoires in cytomegalovirus infection. Study results and limitations: There were HLA-C-restricted CMV-specific TCR beta clonotypes dominating the ex vivo response. CMV carriers having the relevant HLA were flagged by cumulative public TCR beta family frequency.

The CDR3 loop spans 10 amino acids. The germline V gene has CDR1 MNHNS and CDR2 SASEGT. Between the trimmed V and J ends, which lost 8 bases and 5 bases, there was a span of 4 bases. About this clonotype: Its antigen remains unknown.

TCRdb re-called the reads with MiXCR, one entry per CDR3 protein. The table lists nearly 700,000 distinct CDR3 sequences, around 30% of them singletons. The input for sequencing was cultured PBMCs, taken from culture after CMV antigen stimulation. The chain links TRBV6-1 to TRBJ1-5; no reliable D call. This receptor was obtained from a human donor in good health (CMV status not recorded). Some clones in this sample may be carry-over from other donors' samples. Here the CDR3 DNA reads TGTGCCAGCTTTGATCAGCCCCAGCATTTT. Its translation is CASFDQPQHF.